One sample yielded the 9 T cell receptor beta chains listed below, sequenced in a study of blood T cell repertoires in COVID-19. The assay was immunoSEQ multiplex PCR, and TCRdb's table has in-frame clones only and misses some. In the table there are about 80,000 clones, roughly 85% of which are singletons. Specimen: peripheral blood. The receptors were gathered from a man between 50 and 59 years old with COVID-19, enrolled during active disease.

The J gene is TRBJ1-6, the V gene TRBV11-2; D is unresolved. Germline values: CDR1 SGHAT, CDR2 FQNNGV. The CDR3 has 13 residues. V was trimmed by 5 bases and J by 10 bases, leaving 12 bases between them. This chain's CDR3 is CASSRHTSSPLHF. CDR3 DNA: TGTGCCAGCAGCAGACATACGAGCTCACCCCTCCACTTT.

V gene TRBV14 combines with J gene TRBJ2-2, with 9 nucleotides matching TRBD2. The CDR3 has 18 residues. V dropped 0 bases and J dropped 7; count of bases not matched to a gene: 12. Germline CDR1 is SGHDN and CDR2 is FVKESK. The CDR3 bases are TGTGCCAGCAGCCAAGATATTGTTAGCGGGAGAAGAGGCGGGGAGCTGTTTTTT. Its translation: CASSQDIVSGRRGGELFF.

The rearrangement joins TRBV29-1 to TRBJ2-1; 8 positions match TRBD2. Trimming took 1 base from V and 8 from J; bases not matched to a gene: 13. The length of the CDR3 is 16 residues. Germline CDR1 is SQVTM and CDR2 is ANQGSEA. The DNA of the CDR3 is TGCAGCGTTGAAGGTCTCCCCAGCGGGAGATTCGATGAGCAGTTCTTC. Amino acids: CSVEGLPSGRFDEQFF.

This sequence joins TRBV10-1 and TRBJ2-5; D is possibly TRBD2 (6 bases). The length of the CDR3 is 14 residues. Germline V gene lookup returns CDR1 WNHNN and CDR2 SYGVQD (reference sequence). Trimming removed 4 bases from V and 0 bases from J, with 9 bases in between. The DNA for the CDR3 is TGCGCCAGCAGTGCTAGGACTAACCAAGAGACCCAGTACTTC. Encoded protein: CASSARTNQETQYF.

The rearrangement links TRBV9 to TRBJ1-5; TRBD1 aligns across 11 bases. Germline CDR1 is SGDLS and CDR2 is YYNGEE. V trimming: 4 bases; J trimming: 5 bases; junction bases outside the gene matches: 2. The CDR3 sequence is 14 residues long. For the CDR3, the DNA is TGTGCCAGCAGCCGGACAGGGGGCGATCAGCCCCAGCATTTT. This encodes CASSRTGGDQPQHF.

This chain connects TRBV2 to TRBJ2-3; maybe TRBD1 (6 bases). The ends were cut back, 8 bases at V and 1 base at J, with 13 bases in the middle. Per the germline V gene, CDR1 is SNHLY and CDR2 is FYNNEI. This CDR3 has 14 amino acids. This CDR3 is CASQQGYGTDTQYF. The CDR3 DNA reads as TGTGCCAGCCAACAGGGATACGGCACAGATACGCAGTATTTT.

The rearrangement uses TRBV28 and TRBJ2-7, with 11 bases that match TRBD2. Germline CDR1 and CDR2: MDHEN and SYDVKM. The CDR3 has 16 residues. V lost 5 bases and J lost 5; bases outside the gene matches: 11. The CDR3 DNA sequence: TGTGCCAGCAGTCCAGCACTAGCGGGAGTAGGGGACGAGCAGTACTTC. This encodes CASSPALAGVGDEQYF.

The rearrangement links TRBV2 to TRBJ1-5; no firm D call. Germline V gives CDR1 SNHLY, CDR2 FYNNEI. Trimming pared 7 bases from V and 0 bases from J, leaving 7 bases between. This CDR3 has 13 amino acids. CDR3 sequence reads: CASIQYSNQPQHF. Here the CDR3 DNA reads TGTGCCAGCATACAGTATAGCAATCAGCCCCAGCATTTT.

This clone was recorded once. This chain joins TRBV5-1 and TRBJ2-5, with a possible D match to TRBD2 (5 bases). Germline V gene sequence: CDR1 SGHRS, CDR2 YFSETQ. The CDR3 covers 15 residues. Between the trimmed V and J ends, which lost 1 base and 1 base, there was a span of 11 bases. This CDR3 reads CASSLITEGQETQYF. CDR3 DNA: TGCGCCAGCAGCTTGATCACAGAGGGCCAAGAGACCCAGTACTTC. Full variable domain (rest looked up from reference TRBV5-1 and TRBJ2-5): KAGVTQTPRYLIKTRGQQVTLSCSPISGHRSVSWYQQTPGQGLQFLFEYFSETQRNKGNFPGRFSGRQFSNSRSEMNVSTLELGDSALYLCASSLITEGQETQYFGPGTRLLVL.